This T cell receptor (beta chain) emerged from a study of Ad26.COV2.S vaccination and SARS-CoV-2 variants. Whole-study context: In the COV1001 trial, the donor was in the Ad26.COV2.S arm.

Germline V lookup: CDR1 MNHNY, CDR2 SVGAGI (reference sequence). V lost 4 bases and J 3 bases, leaving 18 bases between the germline ends. The CDR3 covers 16 residues. General study points: Measurements of TCR breadth and depth may have given underestimates of the total T cell responses.

This table comes from immunoSEQ multiplex PCR, and its TCRdb copy is limited to in-frame clones, with some not included. The sample comprises about 280,000 clones, about 89% of which are singletons, and around 3% rests with the top ten. A word on this clone: Its antigen is currently unknown.

Treatment specified: approximately 18 received Ad26.COV2.S at low or high dose, single or two shots; 5 received placebo; per-sample allocation not given. Sampling was done on day 63 after the first vaccine or placebo injection. This specimen was peripheral blood, taken in a trial of Ad26.COV2.S vaccine versus placebo. The TCR originated in a person between 18 and 65 years old who received the Ad26.COV2.S COVID-19 vaccine or a placebo. The chain carries TRBV6-6 and TRBJ1-1; the D gene is possibly TRBD1 (6 bases). The CDR3 reads CASSLRWGAVDTEAFF. The CDR3 DNA reads TGTGCCAGCAGTTTGAGATGGGGGGCGGTGGACACTGAAGCTTTCTTT.